Presented here are 32 T cell receptor beta chains from one specimen sequenced in a study of cytomegalovirus exposure and HLA in healthy donors. Using immunoSEQ multiplex PCR, the repertoire was profiled, and TCRdb retains in-frame clones only, with some absent. The sample consists of about 160,000 clones, roughly 90% of them appearing once. Specimen: PBMCs. The source is a young woman in good health and CMV-seropositive.

The chain is built from TRBV5-1 and TRBJ2-1; D might be TRBD2 (5 bases). V was trimmed by 6 bases and J by 0 bases, leaving 13 bases between them. CDR3 length equals 15 residues. CDR1 is SGHRS and CDR2 is YFSETQ in the germline V gene. The DNA of the CDR3 is TGCGCCAGCAACCTGGAGGCGAGCTCCTACAATGAGCAGTTCTTC. The encoded protein is CASNLEASSYNEQFF.

The chain carries TRBV5-1 and TRBJ1-1; maybe TRBD1 (5 bases). The CDR3 covers 17 residues. CDR1 is SGHRS and CDR2 is YFSETQ in the germline V gene. Trimming removed 4 bases from V and 4 bases from J, with 23 bases in between. This chain's CDR3 is CASSPLLLTALSTEAFF. CDR3 nucleotides: TGCGCCAGCAGCCCCCTCCTACTGACAGCTTTGAGCACTGAAGCTTTCTTT.

This clone was detected only once. Other DNA sequences of this sample code for an identical CDR3. The chain uses TRBV5-1 and TRBJ2-3; the D gene is possibly TRBD2 (6 bases). Germline loops: CDR1 SGHRS, CDR2 YFSETQ. The germline V and J ends were trimmed by 2 bases and 0 bases, with 7 bases remaining between them. The CDR3 spans 14 residues. CDR3 in amino acids: CASSLSGSTDTQYF. DNA of the CDR3: TGCGCCAGCAGCTTAAGCGGGAGCACAGATACGCAGTATTTT.

This chain uses TRBV11-2 with TRBJ2-2; 8 nucleotides match TRBD2. The germline CDR1 and CDR2 sequences are SGHAT and FQNNGV. The V gene end was trimmed by 5 bases and the J gene end by 5 bases; junction bases not matched to a gene: 7. CDR3 size: 15 residues. CDR3 residues: CASSPSGSRTGELFF. CDR3 bases: TGTGCCAGCAGCCCCAGCGGGAGTAGGACCGGGGAGCTGTTTTTT.

This rearrangement joins TRBV28 to TRBJ2-3; tentatively, D is TRBD1 (6 bases). Germline CDR1 is MDHEN and CDR2 is SYDVKM. Trimming stripped 10 bases from V and 0 bases from J, with 11 bases between. The CDR3 sequence is 13 residues long. The DNA for the CDR3 is TGTGCCACCGAGGACAGAAGCACAGATACGCAGTATTTT. Its protein product is CATEDRSTDTQYF.

This sequence joins TRBV5-1 and TRBJ1-5, with D uncertain. Trimming removed 0 bases from V and 3 bases from J, with 4 bases in between. The germline V gene has CDR1 SGHRS and CDR2 YFSETQ. This CDR3 has 13 amino acids. The CDR3 DNA follows: TGCGCCAGCAGCTTGGACATCAATCAGCCCCAGCATTTT. It yields the protein CASSLDINQPQHF.

V is TRBV14 and J is TRBJ2-1; 7 bases map to TRBD2. With V trimmed by 3 bases and J by 15 bases, 23 bases remained unmatched. The CDR3 is made up of 17 amino acids. Germline-derived CDR1 and CDR2 are SGHDN and FVKESK. The CDR3 DNA is TGTGCCAGCAGCCACCCGAGGGGAGGTCAGAGGACTAGTGTTGCGTTCTTC. Protein sequence: CASSHPRGGQRTSVAFF.

The V gene is TRBV29-1, the J gene TRBJ2-1, with 8 nucleotides matching TRBD1. Trimming at V came to 6 bases and at J to 4 bases, leaving 2 bases not matched to a gene. Germline CDR1 SQVTM, CDR2 ANQGSEA. The CDR3 contains 12 residues. CDR3 sequence (DNA): TGCAGCGTCCACAGGGGGTACAATGAGCAGTTCTTC. Amino acids: CSVHRGYNEQFF.

The chain carries TRBV4-1 and TRBJ2-1, with unresolved D. V gave up 1 base and J gave up 0 bases, with 10 bases separating them. From germline, CDR1 is MGHRA and CDR2 YSYEKL. The CDR3 length is 16 residues. Here the CDR3 reads CASSQVDLVSYNEQFF. In DNA, the CDR3 is TGCGCCAGCAGCCAAGTGGATCTAGTCTCCTACAATGAGCAGTTCTTC.

This clone was recorded only once. V gene TRBV6-5 combines with J gene TRBJ2-1; 9 bases align to TRBD2. CDR3 length: 16 residues. V lost 0 bases to trimming and J lost 3 bases; unmatched junction nucleotides: 3. CDR1 MNHEY and CDR2 SVGAGI come from the germline V gene. The CDR3 is CASSYSSGSLYNEQFF. CDR3 nucleotides: TGTGCCAGCAGTTACTCTAGCGGGAGCCTCTACAATGAGCAGTTCTTC.

V and J are TRBV12-5 and TRBJ2-7, with 7 bases fitting TRBD2. The CDR3 extends over 15 amino acids. V shed 6 bases, J shed 0 bases, and the junction held 8 bases outside the gene matches. CDR1 and CDR2 (germline): LGHNT, FRNRAP. The CDR3 DNA follows: TGTGCTAGTGGGGGAGGGCTCGTGAGCTCCTACGAGCAGTACTTC. It specifies CASGGGLVSSYEQYF.

The gene calls are TRBV28 and TRBJ1-2; 7 nucleotides agree with TRBD1. The V and J ends lost 4 bases and 7 bases, in that order; junction bases with no gene match: 12. Germline loops: CDR1 MDHEN, CDR2 SYDVKM. The CDR3 contains 15 residues. The CDR3 protein is CASSSMQGVVGGYTF. The CDR3 bases are TGTGCCAGCAGTTCAATGCAGGGGGTAGTAGGTGGCTACACCTTC.

The J gene is TRBJ2-3, the V gene TRBV7-9; 9 positions match TRBD1. The CDR3 covers 15 residues. V shed 8 bases and J 2 bases; nucleotides not matched to a gene: 8. CDR1 SEHNR and CDR2 FQNEAQ come from the germline V gene (reference sequence). The CDR3 loop is CASGLGQGLTDTQYF. CDR3 DNA sequence: TGTGCCAGCGGACTGGGACAGGGTCTCACAGATACGCAGTATTTT. The complete variable domain, with remaining parts taken from reference TRBV7-9 and TRBJ2-3, reads DTGVSQNPRHKITKRGQNVTFRCDPISEHNRLYWYRQTLGQGPEFLTYFQNEAQLEKSRLLSDRFSAERPKGSFSTLEIQRTEQGDSAMYLCASGLGQGLTDTQYFGPGTRLTVL.

The V gene is TRBV7-9, the J gene TRBJ2-1; TRBD2 agrees at 14 bases. The germline V gene encodes CDR1 SEHNR and CDR2 FQNEAQ (reference sequence). The CDR3 loop spans 15 amino acids. V was pared by 4 bases and J by 6 bases, with 2 bases of the junction left unmatched. CDR3 DNA: TGTGCCAGCAGCTGGGGACTAGCGGGAGTCAATGAGCAGTTCTTC. This translates into CASSWGLAGVNEQFF. The full variable domain, its missing parts supplied by reference TRBV7-9 and TRBJ2-1, is DTGVSQNPRHKITKRGQNVTFRCDPISEHNRLYWYRQTLGQGPEFLTYFQNEAQLEKSRLLSDRFSAERPKGSFSTLEIQRTEQGDSAMYLCASSWGLAGVNEQFFGPGTRLTVL.

The V gene is TRBV9, the J gene TRBJ2-7, with a possible D match to TRBD2 (5 bases). Between the trimmed V and J ends, which lost 4 bases and 5 bases, there was a span of 10 bases. CDR3 length equals 12 residues. In germline, CDR1 is SGDLS, CDR2 YYNGEE. The CDR3 is CASSSAGNEQYF. The DNA for the CDR3 is TGTGCCAGCAGCTCTGCCGGGAACGAGCAGTACTTC.

V is TRBV2 and J is TRBJ2-5; D is possibly TRBD2 (6 bases). This CDR3 contains 14 residues. The V end was cut by 2 bases, the J end by 5 bases, with 12 bases between. The germline gives CDR1 SNHLY, CDR2 FYNNEI. CDR3 sequence (DNA): TGTGCCAGCAGTGAACCCAGGGACTGGGAGACCCAGTACTTC. Its protein is CASSEPRDWETQYF.

The chain joins TRBV9 to TRBJ2-1; TRBD2 matches at 9 bases. The length of the CDR3 is 15 residues. V lost 5 bases, J lost 6 bases, and 9 bases stayed unmatched. In germline, CDR1 is SGDLS, CDR2 YYNGEE. The CDR3 spells CASSYSGRTGNEQFF. DNA for the CDR3: TGTGCCAGCAGTTATAGCGGGAGAACGGGCAATGAGCAGTTCTTC.

V gene TRBV11-2 combines with J gene TRBJ1-2, with D maybe TRBD1 (6 bases). The length of the CDR3 is 14 residues. Germline CDR1 and CDR2: SGHAT and FQNNGV. The ends were cut back, 1 base at V and 4 bases at J, with 10 bases in the middle. This chain's CDR3 is CASSLVRGLYGYTF. The CDR3 DNA reads TGTGCCAGCAGCTTAGTCAGGGGCCTCTATGGCTACACCTTC.

The chain has TRBV29-1 and TRBJ2-5, with D perhaps matching TRBD1 (6 bases). CDR1 and CDR2 from the germline V gene are SQVTM and ANQGSEA. Trimming removed 7 bases from V and 9 bases from J, with 21 bases in between. The CDR3 spans 13 residues. The chain's CDR3 is CSARDTGLVAQYF. The CDR3 coding sequence is TGCAGCGCCCGGGACACCGGCCTGGTGGCCCAGTACTTC.

V and J are TRBV18 and TRBJ2-7; TRBD1 might be the D (5 bases). V dropped 4 bases and J dropped 1 base, with 8 bases sitting between them. Germline V gives CDR1 KGHSH, CDR2 LQKENI. CDR3 length: 13 amino acids. The DNA of the CDR3 is TGTGCCAGCTCACAGGGGATTTCCTACGAGCAGTACTTC. This encodes CASSQGISYEQYF.

This chain joins TRBV2 and TRBJ2-3; D possibly corresponds to TRBD2 (7 bases). Trimming stripped 8 bases from V and 3 bases from J, with 15 bases between. This CDR3 comprises 14 residues. The germline V gene encodes CDR1 SNHLY and CDR2 FYNNEI. CDR3 nucleotide sequence: TGTGCCAGCTCTGGGGGGGCGAGGACAGATACGCAGTATTTT. Translating gives CASSGGARTDTQYF.

The V call is TRBV4-1, the J call TRBJ2-7; 9 nucleotides line up with TRBD2. The V segment lost 1 base and the J segment 2 bases; nucleotides outside the gene matches: 6. There are 16 residues in the CDR3. The V gene's germline CDR1 is MGHRA and CDR2 YSYEKL. This CDR3 reads CASSQASGRSAYEQYF. CDR3 bases: TGCGCCAGCAGCCAAGCGAGCGGGAGGTCGGCCTACGAGCAGTACTTC.

This clone was found once. V usage is TRBV28 and J usage is TRBJ1-5, with D possibly matching TRBD1 (6 bases). CDR3 length: 13 residues. Germline CDR1 MDHEN, CDR2 SYDVKM. The V gene lost 3 bases and the J gene lost 9 bases, with 12 bases spanning the gap. The CDR3 region is CASSFQGHLPQHF. CDR3 nucleotide sequence: TGTGCCAGCAGTTTTCAGGGACACTTGCCCCAGCATTTT.

The chain joins TRBV11-3 to TRBJ2-6; no reliable D call. The V and J ends lost 1 base and 0 bases respectively, with 4 bases between them. Germline V gene lookup returns CDR1 SGHNT and CDR2 YENEEA. The CDR3 consists of 15 residues. The CDR3 spells CASSLARSGANVLTF. The CDR3 region has the DNA TGTGCCAGCAGCTTAGCGCGCTCTGGGGCCAACGTCCTGACTTTC.

The chain combines TRBV28 with TRBJ1-1; 10 bases match TRBD1. Trimming took 6 bases from V and 1 from J; bases not matched to a gene: 5. The CDR3 is 15 residues long. In germline, CDR1 is MDHEN, CDR2 SYDVKM. The CDR3: CASRRDRGANTEAFF. The CDR3 region has the DNA TGTGCCAGCAGACGGGACAGGGGTGCGAACACTGAAGCTTTCTTT.

The rearrangement links TRBV2 to TRBJ2-2; perhaps TRBD2 as D (6 bases). Trimming left V 8 bases short and J 3 bases short, with 16 bases between. Germline V CDR1 and CDR2: SNHLY, FYNNEI. The CDR3 is 15 amino acids. CDR3 protein: CASGAGDGYTGELFF. CDR3 bases: TGTGCCAGCGGAGCGGGCGATGGCTACACCGGGGAGCTGTTTTTT.

The J gene is TRBJ1-4, the V gene TRBV27; 9 bases line up with TRBD1. Germline CDR1 reads MNHEY; CDR2 reads SMNVEV (reference sequence). V was clipped by 4 bases and J by 5 bases; unmatched bases: 20. CDR3 length: 20 residues. The CDR3 DNA reads as TGTGCCAGCAGTTGGTTGGGAGTACCCGGGACAGGGATCTTGAATGAAAAACTGTTTTTT. Translating it yields CASSWLGVPGTGILNEKLFF.

As concerns this clone: Sequence at one end of the junction differs from germline and may be a read error. The J gene is TRBJ2-1, the V gene TRBV19; 8 positions match TRBD1. Germline V gene sequence: CDR1 LNHDA, CDR2 SQIVND (reference sequence). This CDR3 is 13 amino acids long. Here the CDR3 reads CASSLPRQGLRVF. CDR3 in DNA: TGTGCCAGTAGTCTACCTAGACAGGGGCTTAGGGTCTTC.

The chain employs TRBV6-1 and TRBJ2-1; TRBD2 aligns across 11 bases. Per the germline V gene, CDR1 is MNHNS and CDR2 is SASEGT. The junction had 6 bases not matched to a gene; V was cut back by 4 bases and J by 7 bases. This CDR3 has 15 amino acids. The CDR3 here is CASSVPGLAVNEQFF. The CDR3 DNA reads TGTGCCAGCAGTGTCCCGGGACTAGCGGTGAATGAGCAGTTCTTC.

This clone was seen a single time. J is TRBJ2-3 and V is TRBV5-1, with 8 bases identical to TRBD2. J was trimmed by 0 bases and V by 2 bases; bases with no gene match: 5. CDR1 is SGHRS and CDR2 is YFSETQ in the germline V gene. The CDR3 covers 16 residues. The CDR3 DNA is TGCGCCAGCAGCTTTTTGGCGGGAGGAAGCACAGATACGCAGTATTTT. Residues: CASSFLAGGSTDTQYF.

The V call is TRBV4-3, the J call TRBJ1-1, with D maybe TRBD1 (5 bases). The V gene's germline CDR1 is LGHNA and CDR2 YSLEER. The V gene lost 8 bases and the J gene lost 5 bases, with 18 bases spanning the gap. The CDR3 is 14 residues long. The CDR3 protein is CASRREGVGTEAFF. CDR3 nucleotides: TGCGCCAGCCGCCGCGAAGGGGTTGGAACTGAAGCTTTCTTT.

V and J are TRBV9 and TRBJ2-7; TRBD1 matches at 7 bases. Losses at the gene ends were 1 base for V and 3 bases for J; bases not matched to a gene: 7. The length of the CDR3 is 15 residues. Germline V gene data show CDR1 as SGDLS and CDR2 as YYNGEE. Here the CDR3 DNA reads TGTGCCAGCAGCGTAAGGGACAGCCCCGTCTACGAGCAGTACTTC. Translating it yields CASSVRDSPVYEQYF.